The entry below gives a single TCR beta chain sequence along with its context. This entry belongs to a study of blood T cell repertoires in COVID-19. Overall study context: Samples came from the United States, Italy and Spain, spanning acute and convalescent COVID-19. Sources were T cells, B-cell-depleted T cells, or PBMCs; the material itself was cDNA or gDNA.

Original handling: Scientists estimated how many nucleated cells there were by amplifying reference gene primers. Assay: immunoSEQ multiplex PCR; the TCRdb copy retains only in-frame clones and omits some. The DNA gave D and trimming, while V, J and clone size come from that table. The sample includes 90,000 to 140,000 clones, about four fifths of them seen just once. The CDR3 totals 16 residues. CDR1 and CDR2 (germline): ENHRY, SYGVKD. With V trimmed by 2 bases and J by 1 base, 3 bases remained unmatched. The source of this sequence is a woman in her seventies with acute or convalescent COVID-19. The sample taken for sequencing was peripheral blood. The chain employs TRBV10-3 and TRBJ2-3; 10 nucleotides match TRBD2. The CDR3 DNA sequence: TGTGCCATCAGTGAGACTAGCGGGACTGGCACAGATACGCAGTATTTT. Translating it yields CAISETSGTGTDTQYF.